This T cell receptor beta chain was sequenced during a study of regulatory T cells in long-lasting Graves disease. Across the whole study: Graves' patients, newly diagnosed, had taken antithyroid drugs under 3 months.

This clonotype occurred a few times. Time point of the sample: newly diagnosed GD, antithyroid drugs for less than 3 months. After RNA was extracted from PBMCs, the TCR library was made from it. Patients came from an endocrinology department in Xi'an, China. Arm-PCR of CDR3 regions and iRepertoire HTBI primers were used to build TCR beta libraries. One entry per CDR3 protein, called by TCRdb with MiXCR from the multiplex PCR reads. The profile shows around 450,000 distinct CDR3 sequences, 15% of them singletons. The CDR3 contains 15 residues. In germline, CDR1 is SGHVS, CDR2 FNYEAQ. The ends were cut back, 5 bases at V and 3 bases at J, with 11 bases in the middle. These data are also associated with another study on T cells in Graves' hyperthyroidism and ophthalmopathy. As reported in that work: Blood also showed most of the thyroid clonotypes that were expanded above 0.001.

The source material was peripheral blood mononuclear cells (PBMCs), sampled at new diagnosis, from a patient treated with antithyroid drugs. The sequence derives from a woman in her thirties or forties with Graves disease. This chain connects TRBV7-6 to TRBJ2-6; D is undetermined. CDR3 loop: CASSPSRGGANVLTF. CDR3 in DNA: TGTGCCAGCAGCCCGTCGCGAGGTGGGGCCAACGTCCTGACTTTC.